The 6 T cell receptor beta chains below come from one sample, sequenced in a study of T cell changes during pregnancy in multiple sclerosis. Method: immunoSEQ multiplex PCR; TCRdb's copy keeps in-frame clones and lacks some. The sample lists fewer than 95,000 clones; approximately 92% were seen once. The sample in question was peripheral blood, obtained in the first trimester of pregnancy. These receptors all come from a female donor with multiple sclerosis, enrolled in a pregnancy study.

V gene TRBV7-3 combines with J gene TRBJ2-6; possible D gene TRBD2, 6 bases. The CDR3 totals 16 residues. Germline V CDR1 and CDR2: SGHTA, FQGTGA. V was cut by 2 bases and J by 2 bases, with 10 bases left in between. The CDR3 loop is CASSLGGGTGANVLTF. The CDR3 DNA sequence: TGTGCCAGCAGCTTAGGGGGAGGCACTGGGGCCAACGTCCTGACTTTC.

The rearrangement links TRBV4-2 to TRBJ2-3; 9 bases fit TRBD2. The CDR3 has 17 amino acids. The germline V gene has CDR1 LGHNA and CDR2 YNFKEQ. With 0 bases clipped from V and 5 bases from J, the junction kept 9 bases outside the gene matches. The CDR3 coding sequence is TGTGCCAGCAGCCAAGAAGGTCCTAGCGGGGTTTTAGATACGCAGTATTTT. The encoded protein is CASSQEGPSGVLDTQYF.

This clone occurred once. This chain joins TRBV5-6 and TRBJ1-5; D remains ambiguous. This CDR3 has 14 residues. The V and J ends lost 1 base and 5 bases respectively, with 10 bases between them. Germline assignment: CDR1 SGHDT and CDR2 YYEEEE. The CDR3 loop reads CASSLRLLDQPQHF. In DNA, the CDR3 is TGTGCCAGCAGCTTGCGACTCCTGGATCAGCCCCAGCATTTT.

The V call is TRBV5-1, the J call TRBJ1-1; 7 positions match TRBD1. Germline CDR1 and CDR2: SGHRS and YFSETQ. CDR3 length: 15 residues. V lost 7 bases, J lost 4 bases, and 13 bases stayed unmatched. The CDR3 loop is CASAPETGAFTEAFF. For the CDR3, the DNA is TGCGCCAGCGCCCCGGAAACAGGGGCGTTCACTGAAGCTTTCTTT.

The chain links TRBV11-2 to TRBJ2-5; D perhaps matches TRBD2 (6 bases). Trimming took off 0 bases at V and 5 bases at J, with 13 bases between the two ends. CDR3 size: 15 residues. Germline loops: CDR1 SGHAT, CDR2 FQNNGV. The CDR3 is CASSLDKTRGETQYF. For the CDR3, the DNA is TGTGCCAGCAGCTTAGATAAAACACGGGGGGAGACCCAGTACTTC.

This sequence joins TRBV7-8 and TRBJ2-7; the match to TRBD1 covers 7 bases. This CDR3 spans 13 amino acids. V lost 5 bases, J lost 1 base, and 2 bases stayed unmatched. Germline loops: CDR1 SGHVS, CDR2 FQNEAQ. The CDR3, as DNA: TGTGCCAGCAGCCACAGGGGATCCTACGAGCAGTACTTC. Amino acids: CASSHRGSYEQYF.